These T cell receptor beta chains were read from a single sample in a study of cytomegalovirus exposure and HLA in healthy donors. Generated by immunoSEQ multiplex PCR, the TCRdb table keeps only in-frame clones and is missing some. In all, the sample yields about 130,000 clones. The sequenced sample was PBMCs. The receptors originated from a man younger than 30 in good health and CMV-seronegative. CDR3s include the opening cysteine and the closing phenylalanine or tryptophan. Each record gives: V gene, J gene, D gene, CDR3 protein, CDR3 DNA. A D gene is named only where the DNA matches it firmly.

v_gene: TRBV9
j_gene: TRBJ2-7
d_gene: TRBD1
CDR3aa: CASSSPGQIYEQYF
CDR3nt: TGTGCCAGCAGCTCACCGGGACAGATCTACGAGCAGTACTTC

v_gene: TRBV29-1
j_gene: TRBJ2-2
d_gene: NA
CDR3aa: CSVVIRGIRSGELFF
CDR3nt: TGCAGCGTTGTAATCCGAGGGATTAGGTCCGGGGAGCTGTTTTTT

v_gene: TRBV9
j_gene: TRBJ2-2
d_gene: NA
CDR3aa: CASSLSPGLINTGELFF
CDR3nt: TGTGCCAGCAGCCTAAGTCCCGGACTCATAAACACCGGGGAGCTGTTTTTT

v_gene: TRBV29-1
j_gene: TRBJ1-2
d_gene: TRBD1
CDR3aa: CSAQGSSGQGFYGYTF
CDR3nt: TGCAGCGCCCAAGGTTCTTCGGGACAGGGGTTCTATGGCTACACCTTC

v_gene: TRBV7-9
j_gene: TRBJ1-2
d_gene: NA
CDR3aa: CASSQRGPTSSGYTF
CDR3nt: TGTGCCAGCAGCCAGCGGGGCCCAACCTCGTCGGGCTACACCTTC

v_gene: TRBV6-4
j_gene: TRBJ2-1
d_gene: TRBD1
CDR3aa: CASSPGQDNNEQFF
CDR3nt: TGTGCCAGCAGCCCGGGACAGGATAACAATGAGCAGTTCTTC

v_gene: TRBV6-1
j_gene: TRBJ2-3
d_gene: TRBD2
CDR3aa: CASSGLAGGPDTQYF
CDR3nt: TGTGCCAGCAGTGGCCTGGCGGGGGGGCCAGATACGCAGTATTTT

v_gene: TRBV29-1
j_gene: TRBJ1-2
d_gene: NA
CDR3aa: CSVLGQPTNYGYTF
CDR3nt: TGCAGCGTTCTGGGACAACCTACTAACTATGGCTACACCTTC

v_gene: TRBV18
j_gene: TRBJ2-7
d_gene: TRBD1
CDR3aa: CASSPDRGSYEQYF
CDR3nt: TGTGCCAGCTCACCGGACAGGGGCTCCTACGAGCAGTACTTC

v_gene: TRBV5-1
j_gene: TRBJ1-1
d_gene: NA
CDR3aa: CASSRRQGKVNTEAFF
CDR3nt: TGCGCCAGCAGCCGGCGGCAGGGGAAGGTGAACACCGAAGCTTTCTTT

v_gene: TRBV7-6
j_gene: TRBJ1-1
d_gene: NA
CDR3aa: CASSLGWAGAGMNTEAFF
CDR3nt: TGTGCCAGCAGCTTAGGCTGGGCAGGGGCTGGTATGAACACTGAAGCTTTCTTT

v_gene: TRBV10-1
j_gene: TRBJ1-5
d_gene: NA
CDR3aa: CASSSGVGHQPQHF
CDR3nt: TGCGCCAGCAGCTCCGGCGTGGGCCATCAGCCCCAGCATTTT

v_gene: TRBV29-1
j_gene: TRBJ2-3
d_gene: TRBD2
CDR3aa: CSVLGLAGAPDTQYF
CDR3nt: TGCAGCGTTCTCGGACTAGCGGGAGCTCCAGATACGCAGTATTTT

v_gene: TRBV27
j_gene: TRBJ2-7
d_gene: TRBD1
CDR3aa: CASRIFPGQGSYEQYF
CDR3nt: TGTGCCAGCAGGATCTTCCCGGGACAGGGCTCCTACGAGCAGTACTTC

v_gene: TRBV6-5
j_gene: TRBJ1-1
d_gene: NA
CDR3aa: CASSYGSGRTEAFF
CDR3nt: TGTGCCAGCAGTTACGGTTCGGGGAGGACTGAAGCTTTCTTT

v_gene: TRBV4-2
j_gene: TRBJ1-1
d_gene: NA
CDR3aa: CASSQPTGQLEAFF
CDR3nt: TGTGCCAGCAGCCAACCTACTGGACAGCTGGAGGCTTTCTTT

v_gene: TRBV30
j_gene: TRBJ1-6
d_gene: NA
CDR3aa: CAWSTNRVGGNSPLHF
CDR3nt: TGTGCCTGGAGTACCAACAGGGTGGGAGGGAATTCACCCCTCCACTTT

v_gene: TRBV10-3
j_gene: TRBJ2-5
d_gene: TRBD1
CDR3aa: CAISGTGAQETQYF
CDR3nt: TGTGCCATCAGTGGGACAGGGGCCCAAGAGACCCAGTACTTC

v_gene: TRBV18
j_gene: TRBJ2-7
d_gene: NA
CDR3aa: CASSPLEKGGYYEQYF
CDR3nt: TGTGCCAGCTCACCACTAGAAAAAGGAGGTTACTACGAGCAGTACTTC

v_gene: TRBV11-2
j_gene: TRBJ1-2
d_gene: NA
CDR3aa: CASSFTAGASRGYTF
CDR3nt: TGTGCCAGCAGCTTTACGGCGGGGGCCTCTAGGGGCTACACCTTC

v_gene: TRBV9
j_gene: TRBJ1-5
d_gene: NA
CDR3aa: CASSVGGNSNQPQHF
CDR3nt: TGTGCCAGCAGCGTAGGCGGGAATAGCAATCAGCCCCAGCATTTT

v_gene: TRBV6-5
j_gene: TRBJ1-2
d_gene: TRBD1
CDR3aa: CASSSRDRDGYTF
CDR3nt: TGTGCCAGCAGTTCCCGGGACAGGGATGGCTACACCTTC

v_gene: TRBV12-5
j_gene: TRBJ2-1
d_gene: NA
CDR3aa: CASGSLRWAEQFF
CDR3nt: TGTGCTAGTGGTTCCCTAAGGTGGGCTGAGCAGTTCTTC

v_gene: TRBV20-1
j_gene: TRBJ2-1
d_gene: NA
CDR3aa: CSARTPEQFF
CDR3nt: TGCAGTGCTAGAACACCCGAGCAGTTCTTC

v_gene: TRBV28
j_gene: TRBJ2-3
d_gene: NA
CDR3aa: CASSSILGIVDTQYF
CDR3nt: TGTGCCAGCAGTTCAATACTAGGGATTGTGGATACGCAGTATTTT

v_gene: TRBV29-1
j_gene: TRBJ2-3
d_gene: TRBD2
CDR3aa: CSVRRGLAPDTQYF
CDR3nt: TGCAGCGTTAGAAGGGGACTAGCGCCAGATACGCAGTATTTT

v_gene: TRBV30
j_gene: TRBJ1-1
d_gene: TRBD1
CDR3aa: CAWAEGAGATEAFF
CDR3nt: TGTGCCTGGGCGGAGGGGGCAGGGGCGACCGAAGCTTTCTTT

v_gene: TRBV2
j_gene: TRBJ1-2
d_gene: TRBD1
CDR3aa: CASSEAGSDRGYGYTF
CDR3nt: TGTGCCAGCAGTGAAGCGGGCTCGGACAGGGGGTATGGCTACACCTTC

v_gene: TRBV4-2
j_gene: TRBJ2-3
d_gene: NA
CDR3aa: CASSPSTSTDTQYF
CDR3nt: TGTGCCAGCAGCCCGTCGACTAGCACAGATACGCAGTATTTT

v_gene: TRBV20-1
j_gene: TRBJ1-2
d_gene: NA
CDR3aa: CSAPYGSGYTF
CDR3nt: TGCAGTGCTCCTTACGGTAGTGGCTACACCTTC

v_gene: TRBV4-1
j_gene: TRBJ1-5
d_gene: NA
CDR3aa: CASSQVLSNQPQHF
CDR3nt: TGCGCCAGCAGCCAAGTTCTTAGCAATCAGCCCCAGCATTTT

v_gene: TRBV28
j_gene: TRBJ1-2
d_gene: TRBD1
CDR3aa: CASSFPDRANYGYTF
CDR3nt: TGTGCCAGCAGTTTCCCGGACAGGGCCAACTATGGCTACACCTTC

v_gene: TRBV30
j_gene: TRBJ1-1
d_gene: TRBD1
CDR3aa: CAWSTTGDTEAFF
CDR3nt: TGTGCCTGGAGTACGACAGGGGACACTGAAGCTTTCTTT

v_gene: TRBV10-1
j_gene: TRBJ2-1
d_gene: TRBD2
CDR3aa: CASSASGRAVYNEQFF
CDR3nt: TGCGCCAGCAGTGCTAGCGGGAGGGCGGTCTACAATGAGCAGTTCTTC

v_gene: TRBV7-2
j_gene: TRBJ2-1
d_gene: TRBD2
CDR3aa: CASSSGLAVNNNEQFF
CDR3nt: TGTGCCAGCAGCTCGGGACTAGCGGTAAACAACAATGAGCAGTTCTTC

v_gene: TRBV5-1
j_gene: TRBJ2-1
d_gene: TRBD2
CDR3aa: CASSFASGSYNEQFF
CDR3nt: TGCGCCAGCAGCTTTGCTAGCGGCTCCTACAATGAGCAGTTCTTC

v_gene: TRBV5-6
j_gene: TRBJ2-2
d_gene: TRBD1
CDR3aa: CASSTLGQGNTGELFF
CDR3nt: TGTGCCAGCAGCACGCTAGGACAGGGGAACACCGGGGAGCTGTTTTTT

v_gene: TRBV27
j_gene: TRBJ2-7
d_gene: NA
CDR3aa: CASSESSRQYF
CDR3nt: TGTGCCAGCAGTGAGTCATCTCGTCAGTACTTC

v_gene: TRBV18
j_gene: TRBJ2-3
d_gene: TRBD2
CDR3aa: CASSQTSGRDTDTQYF
CDR3nt: TGTGCCAGCTCACAGACTAGCGGGAGGGATACAGATACGCAGTATTTT

v_gene: TRBV30
j_gene: TRBJ1-1
d_gene: NA
CDR3aa: CAWASGQRNTEAFF
CDR3nt: TGTGCCTGGGCTTCGGGACAACGAAACACTGAAGCTTTCTTT

v_gene: TRBV6-5
j_gene: TRBJ2-5
d_gene: NA
CDR3aa: CASSPEDRIWETQYF
CDR3nt: TGTGCCAGCAGCCCCGAGGACAGAATATGGGAGACCCAGTACTTC

v_gene: TRBV5-1
j_gene: TRBJ1-2
d_gene: TRBD1
CDR3aa: CASSAPGTGGVYGYTF
CDR3nt: TGCGCCAGCAGCGCACCCGGGACAGGGGGCGTCTATGGCTACACCTTC

v_gene: TRBV4-2
j_gene: TRBJ2-7
d_gene: NA
CDR3aa: CASSQVGRGPDQPSYEQYF
CDR3nt: TGTGCCAGCAGCCAAGTCGGGCGGGGGCCCGACCAACCGTCCTACGAGCAGTACTTC

v_gene: TRBV6-1
j_gene: TRBJ2-7
d_gene: TRBD1
CDR3aa: CASAGGDRGQYF
CDR3nt: TGTGCCTCCGCAGGGGGAGACCGGGGGCAGTACTTC

v_gene: TRBV10-2
j_gene: TRBJ2-2
d_gene: NA
CDR3aa: CASSESDRGFTGELFF
CDR3nt: TGCGCCAGCAGTGAGTCAGACAGAGGATTTACCGGGGAGCTGTTTTTT

v_gene: TRBV9
j_gene: TRBJ1-1
d_gene: NA
CDR3aa: CASSVAPNTEAFF
CDR3nt: TGTGCCAGCAGCGTAGCTCCTAACACTGAAGCTTTCTTT

v_gene: TRBV6-1
j_gene: TRBJ2-3
d_gene: NA
CDR3aa: CASSVERGTDTQYF
CDR3nt: TGTGCCAGCAGTGTAGAAAGGGGGACAGATACGCAGTATTTT

v_gene: TRBV6-1
j_gene: TRBJ2-5
d_gene: NA
CDR3aa: CASSRRGAETQYF
CDR3nt: TGTGCCAGCAGTCGCCGGGGAGCGGAGACCCAGTACTTC

v_gene: TRBV5-1
j_gene: TRBJ1-2
d_gene: TRBD1
CDR3aa: CASRLKQGALDYGYTF
CDR3nt: TGCGCCAGCAGATTAAAACAGGGGGCGTTGGACTATGGCTACACCTTC

v_gene: TRBV9
j_gene: TRBJ2-7
d_gene: TRBD2
CDR3aa: CASSVGASGGAWEQYF
CDR3nt: TGTGCCAGCAGCGTAGGGGCTAGCGGGGGGGCATGGGAGCAGTACTTC

v_gene: TRBV15
j_gene: TRBJ1-4
d_gene: NA
CDR3aa: CATSVPTEGEKLFF
CDR3nt: TGTGCCACCAGCGTGCCCACCGAGGGTGAAAAACTGTTTTTT

v_gene: TRBV5-1
j_gene: TRBJ2-5
d_gene: NA
CDR3aa: CASSRSGSQETQYF
CDR3nt: TGCGCCAGCAGCCGTTCCGGGAGCCAAGAGACCCAGTACTTC

v_gene: TRBV4-1
j_gene: TRBJ1-2
d_gene: NA
CDR3aa: CASSQDISRRGRDYGYTF
CDR3nt: TGCGCCAGCAGCCAAGATATTTCTCGTCGAGGGCGAGACTATGGCTACACCTTC

v_gene: TRBV25-1
j_gene: TRBJ2-7
d_gene: NA
CDR3aa: CASSERRGRQTAYEQYF
CDR3nt: TGTGCCAGCAGTGAAAGGAGGGGCCGACAGACAGCCTACGAGCAGTACTTC

v_gene: TRBV27
j_gene: TRBJ1-1
d_gene: NA
CDR3aa: CASRRRTDVAEAFF
CDR3nt: TGTGCCAGCAGGAGAAGGACAGACGTCGCTGAAGCTTTCTTT